These T cell receptor beta chains were read from a single sample in a study of T cells in tumors after PD-1 blockade. The protocol was immunoSEQ multiplex PCR, while the TCRdb copy is restricted to in-frame clones and leaves out a portion. Of nearly 25,000 clones listed, nearly 85% are singletons. Sequences were derived from PBMCs, sampled after anti-PD-1 treatment. All receptors come from a human donor with basal cell carcinoma. Each CDR3 is given with its conserved first and last residue. A D gene is named only where the DNA matches it firmly. A row's size may be missing; if present it is once, few, many or a size class.

V	J	size	D	CDR3	DNA
TRBV12-3/TRBV12-4	TRBJ2-5	NA	NA	CASSLSGLETQYF	TGTGCCAGCAGTTTGTCGGGCTTGGAGACCCAGTACTTC
TRBV5-1	TRBJ1-2	few	NA	CASSFGRLGHYGYTF	TGCGCCAGCAGCTTCGGCCGGCTCGGACACTATGGCTACACCTTC
TRBV6-6	TRBJ2-3	few	NA	CASRHLGDSTDTQYF	TGTGCCAGCAGGCATTTGGGGGACAGCACAGATACGCAGTATTTT
TRBV7-9	TRBJ2-5	NA	NA	CASSLGAYQETQYF	TGTGCCAGCAGCTTAGGCGCCTACCAAGAGACCCAGTACTTC
TRBV10-2	TRBJ2-5	once	TRBD2	CASSEAGGSKTQYF	TGCGCCAGCAGTGAGGCGGGGGGGTCCAAGACCCAGTACTTC
TRBV29-1	TRBJ2-5	NA	NA	CSVAGSYQETQYF	TGCAGCGTAGCAGGCAGCTACCAAGAGACCCAGTACTTC
TRBV5-1	TRBJ1-1	NA	NA	CASSLESENTEAFF	TGCGCCAGCAGCTTGGAGTCGGAAAACACTGAAGCTTTCTTT
TRBV7-9	TRBJ1-2	NA	NA	CASSSAFHVQLGYGYTF	TGTGCCAGCAGCTCTGCTTTTCATGTCCAGTTGGGTTATGGCTACACCTTC
TRBV5-4	TRBJ2-7	NA	NA	CASSRGQSYEQYF	TGTGCCAGCAGCCGCGGACAGTCCTACGAGCAGTACTTC
TRBV7-2	TRBJ2-5	NA	TRBD1	CASSLARTGKETQYF	TGTGCCAGCAGCTTAGCTCGGACAGGAAAAGAGACCCAGTACTTC
TRBV18	TRBJ2-5	once	TRBD1	CASSPPWDRGRETQYF	TGTGCCAGCTCACCACCGTGGGACAGGGGGCGAGAGACCCAGTACTTC
TRBV9	TRBJ1-3	NA	NA	CASSPHEDFSGNTIYF	TGTGCCAGCAGCCCCCATGAGGACTTCTCTGGAAACACCATATATTTT
TRBV5-1	TRBJ1-2	NA	TRBD1	CASSLVQGAIGGYTF	TGCGCCAGCAGCTTGGTTCAGGGGGCTATAGGTGGCTACACCTTC